Listed below are T cell receptor beta chains from one sample, sequenced in a study of human T cells and chemical hapten exposure. TCRdb re-analysed the RACE reads in MiXCR, keeping a single row per CDR3 protein. The data show 150,000 to 200,000 distinct CDR3 sequences, roughly 15% seen once. Sequences were derived from whole blood, sampled in connection with sensitization to the hapten diphenylcyclopropenone (DPC). These receptors originate from a woman under 40 with alopecia areata. Some clones in this sample may be carry-over from other donors' samples. The CDR3 runs from the conserved cysteine through the conserved F or W. The D gene is left open where the match is weak. A clone size is listed for some rows: how often the clone was seen (once, few, many), or a class if it is expanded.

J: TRBJ1-2; size: NA; D: NA; V: TRBV21-1; DNA: TGTGCCAGCAGAGGGGACAGGGAGAAGGATGGCTACACCTTC; CDR3: CASRGDREKDGYTF
J: TRBJ2-2; size: NA; D: NA; V: TRBV7-6; DNA: TGTGCCAGCAGCTCCCCCGGTATTCGGGCCGGGGAGCTGTTTTTT; CDR3: CASSSPGIRAGELFF
J: TRBJ2-6; size: many; D: TRBD2; V: TRBV3-1; DNA: TGTGCCAGCAGCCAAGAACGGGCGGGAGGGCCGAGTGGGGCCAACGTCCTGACTTTC; CDR3: CASSQERAGGPSGANVLTF
J: TRBJ1-5; size: few; D: NA; V: TRBV28; DNA: TGTGCCAGCAGTTTATTGGGGGGCAGTCAGCCCCAGCATTTT; CDR3: CASSLLGGSQPQHF
J: TRBJ2-3; size: NA; D: NA; V: TRBV19; DNA: TGTGCCAGTCAAGACAGAAACACAGATACGCAGTATTTT; CDR3: CASQDRNTDTQYF
J: TRBJ1-3; size: NA; D: NA; V: TRBV28; DNA: TGTGCCAGCTGGGGGGTCGGAAACACCATATATTTT; CDR3: CASWGVGNTIYF
J: TRBJ2-5; size: many; D: TRBD2; V: TRBV29-1; DNA: TGCAGCGTTCGCACGGGACTAGTCCAAGAGACCCAGTACTTC; CDR3: CSVRTGLVQETQYF
J: TRBJ1-1; size: NA; D: TRBD1; V: TRBV18; DNA: TGTGCCAGCTCACCACTCCCTACAGGGGTTGAGACTGAAGCTTTCTTT; CDR3: CASSPLPTGVETEAFF
J: TRBJ2-1; size: few; D: NA; V: TRBV9; DNA: TGTGCCAGCAGCGTAGCCCCCGGGTACAATGAGCAGTTCTTC; CDR3: CASSVAPGYNEQFF
J: TRBJ2-5; size: few; D: NA; V: TRBV28; DNA: TGTGCCAGCACCAAGGGAGCTCAAGAGACCCAGTACTTC; CDR3: CASTKGAQETQYF
J: TRBJ2-3; size: few; D: TRBD2; V: TRBV7-9; DNA: TGTGCCAGCAGCTTCACTAGCGGGAGAGGTCTTAGTGGCACAGATACGCAGTATTTT; CDR3: CASSFTSGRGLSGTDTQYF
J: TRBJ2-7; size: NA; D: NA; V: TRBV20-1; DNA: TGCAGTGCTAGGCCCCGGGACGGCAGTCCCTACGAGCAGTACTTC; CDR3: CSARPRDGSPYEQYF
J: TRBJ2-5; size: many; D: TRBD2; V: TRBV19; DNA: TGTGCCAGTAGTCCCCGGCTAGCGGGGTATGGGACCCAGTACTTC; CDR3: CASSPRLAGYGTQYF
J: TRBJ2-7; size: NA; D: TRBD2; V: TRBV29-1; DNA: TGCAGCACTCTGGGCGGGAGTGCCGAGCAGTACTTC; CDR3: CSTLGGSAEQYF
J: TRBJ1-1; size: many; D: NA; V: TRBV13; DNA: TGTGCCAGCAGCTGGACACTCAACACTGAAGCTTTCTTT; CDR3: CASSWTLNTEAFF
J: TRBJ2-5; size: NA; D: NA; V: TRBV20-1; DNA: TGCAGTGCTAGCTTAGTCCAAGAGACCCAGTACTTC; CDR3: CSASLVQETQYF
J: TRBJ2-5; size: NA; D: NA; V: TRBV7-7; DNA: TGTGCTAGCAGCCCCCGAGGGGGGCCCGAGACCCAGTACTTC; CDR3: CASSPRGGPETQYF
J: TRBJ1-2; size: many; D: NA; V: TRBV20-1; DNA: TGCAGTGCGGACTTTGGGACTAACTATGGCTACACCTTC; CDR3: CSADFGTNYGYTF
J: TRBJ2-1; size: few; D: NA; V: TRBV29-1; DNA: TGCAGCGCCCGAACCGTGGCGAATGAGCAGTTCTTC; CDR3: CSARTVANEQFF
J: TRBJ2-1; size: few; D: NA; V: TRBV18; DNA: TGTGCCAGCTCACCGCCTAGCGAAACCTACAATGAGCAGTTCTTC; CDR3: CASSPPSETYNEQFF